This is a list of T cell receptor beta chains from one sample in a study of blood T cell repertoires in COVID-19. The table came from immunoSEQ multiplex PCR; TCRdb's copy has only in-frame clones and leaves some out. This sample has roughly 330,000 clones, with approximately 90% found just once. Source material: peripheral blood. Receptor source: a woman between 45 and 60 years old with active or convalescent COVID-19. The CDR3 runs from the conserved cysteine through the conserved F or W. Fields, in order: D gene, J gene, V gene, clone size, CDR3 protein, CDR3 DNA. The D gene is left open where the match is weak. Where a row states a size, it is once, few, many or the class of an expanded clone; other rows omit it.

. TRBJ2-5 TRBV5-6 . CASSTNGIQETQYF TGTGCCAGCAGCACAAACGGGATCCAAGAGACCCAGTACTTC
TRBD2 TRBJ2-1 TRBV6-5 . CASASGSLDNEQFF TGTGCCAGCGCTAGCGGGAGTTTAGACAATGAGCAGTTCTTC
TRBD1 TRBJ2-4 TRBV28 . CASRLTGVKNIQYF TGTGCCAGCAGACTGACAGGGGTCAAAAACATTCAGTACTTC
. TRBJ2-1 TRBV7-8 . CASSLGLIAVPSSYNEQFF TGTGCCAGCAGCTTAGGCCTAATAGCGGTCCCCAGCTCCTACAATGAGCAGTTCTTC
TRBD1 TRBJ1-4 TRBV7-8 . CASSSDRVGRTNEKLFF TGTGCCAGCAGCTCGGACAGGGTAGGGAGAACTAATGAAAAACTGTTTTTT
. TRBJ1-6 TRBV6-5 . CASSQGSLNSPLHF TGTGCCAGCAGTCAGGGCAGCCTCAATTCACCCCTCCACTTT
TRBD2 TRBJ2-3 TRBV18 . CASSPPLAPESGSVTDTQYF TGTGCCAGCTCACCACCCCTAGCACCCGAAAGCGGGAGTGTCACAGATACGCAGTATTTT
TRBD1 TRBJ1-1 TRBV19 . CASSRQGRGNTEAFF TGTGCCAGTAGTAGACAGGGCAGGGGGAACACTGAAGCTTTCTTT
TRBD1 TRBJ1-2 TRBV27 once CASRGTGNYGYTF TGTGCCAGCAGGGGGACAGGTAACTATGGCTACACCTTC
. TRBJ1-1 TRBV12-5 . CASGLSGSTEAFF TGTGCTAGTGGTTTGTCGGGGAGTACTGAAGCTTTCTTT
. TRBJ2-5 TRBV24-1 once CATSGEETQYF TGTGCCACCAGTGGAGAAGAGACCCAGTACTTC
TRBD2 TRBJ2-1 TRBV5-1 . CASTQAVVGGVANEQFF TGCGCCAGCACCCAGGCGGTGGTTGGGGGGGTGGCCAATGAGCAGTTCTTC
TRBD2 TRBJ2-3 TRBV7-2 . CASSLDEWTSGPTDTQYF TGTGCCAGCAGCTTAGATGAGTGGACTAGCGGGCCAACAGATACGCAGTATTTT
. TRBJ1-2 TRBV3-1/TRBV3-2 . CASSPSDRVHGYTF TGTGCCAGCAGCCCCTCAGACCGGGTCCATGGCTACACCTTC
. TRBJ2-2 TRBV3-1/TRBV3-2 . CASSLPNTGELFF TGTGCCAGCAGCCTCCCCAATACCGGGGAGCTGTTTTTT
TRBD2 TRBJ2-7 TRBV11-1 . CASSPRLAGGREQYF TGTGCCAGCAGCCCCCGACTAGCGGGAGGGCGGGAGCAGTACTTC
. TRBJ1-1 TRBV5-5 . CASSLVLGANTEAFF TGTGCCAGCAGCTTGGTTCTGGGGGCGAACACTGAAGCTTTCTTT
TRBD2 TRBJ2-1 TRBV4-1 . CASSQDVASGNYNEQFF TGCGCCAGCAGCCAAGATGTTGCTAGCGGGAACTACAATGAGCAGTTCTTC
. TRBJ1-2 TRBV30 . CAWSVSSGNYGYTF TGTGCCTGGAGTGTATCTTCGGGGAACTATGGCTACACCTTC
. TRBJ2-7 TRBV14 . CASSHLYEQYF TGTGCCAGCAGCCATCTGTACGAGCAGTACTTC
TRBD2 TRBJ2-3 TRBV7-9 . CASSFGLAGTDTQYF TGTGCCAGCAGCTTCGGACTAGCGGGCACAGATACGCAGTATTTT
. TRBJ1-3 TRBV5-1 few CASSFSGGNTIYF TGCGCCAGCAGCTTCTCCGGTGGAAACACCATATATTTT
. TRBJ1-1 TRBV30 . CAWIKTAWRYTEAFF TGTGCCTGGATCAAGACGGCCTGGAGATACACTGAAGCTTTCTTT
TRBD1 TRBJ1-6 TRBV30 . CAWIVQGSYSPLHF TGTGCCTGGATTGTACAGGGGAGTTATTCACCCCTCCACTTT
. TRBJ2-5 TRBV7-6 . CASSLVGDIEETQYF TGTGCCAGCAGCTTAGTAGGGGATATCGAGGAGACCCAGTACTTC
. TRBJ1-4 TRBV6-1 many CASSETQRREELFF TGTGCCAGCAGTGAAACTCAGAGGCGGGAGGAACTGTTTTTT
TRBD1 TRBJ1-6 TRBV7-9 . CASSRDRGFGNSPLHF TGTGCCAGCAGCCGTGACAGGGGGTTCGGGAATTCACCCCTCCACTTT
. TRBJ2-2 TRBV6-2/TRBV6-3 once CASSSGEGSTGELFF TGTGCCAGCAGTTCCGGAGAGGGTAGCACCGGGGAGCTGTTTTTT
. TRBJ1-2 TRBV15 few CATSRDGLVSDGYTF TGTGCCACCAGCAGAGATGGTTTAGTGTCCGATGGCTACACCTTC
. TRBJ1-2 TRBV5-1 . CASSSGQNNYGYTF TGCGCCAGCAGCTCCGGACAGAATAACTATGGCTACACCTTC
TRBD1 TRBJ1-6 TRBV27 . CASSSRQGKHSPLHF TGTGCCAGCAGTTCCCGACAGGGGAAGCATTCACCCCTCCACTTT
. TRBJ1-2 TRBV28 medium-sized CASSYNRVYGYTF TGTGCCAGCAGTTATAACAGGGTCTATGGCTACACCTTC
. TRBJ2-6 TRBV4-2 . CASSQKEGPGANVLTF TGTGCCAGCAGCCAAAAGGAGGGTCCTGGGGCCAACGTCCTGACTTTC
TRBD2 TRBJ2-3 TRBV9 . CASSASGGAPDTQYF TGTGCCAGCAGCGCTAGCGGGGGGGCGCCAGATACGCAGTATTTT
. TRBJ1-4 TRBV7-9 . CASSLGQTGGLNEKLFF TGTGCCAGCAGCTTAGGGCAGACGGGGGGACTCAATGAAAAACTGTTTTTT
TRBD1 TRBJ1-2 TRBV2 . CASSVKGQAGGYTF TGTGCCAGCAGTGTTAAGGGACAGGCCGGTGGCTACACCTTC
TRBD2 TRBJ2-1 TRBV7-2 once CASSLDGRALTRPFF TGTGCCAGCAGCTTAGACGGGAGGGCCCTAACCAGACCGTTCTTC
TRBD2 TRBJ2-3 TRBV9 . CASSVEAGRTDTQYF TGTGCCAGCAGCGTAGAAGCGGGGCGCACAGATACGCAGTATTTT
. TRBJ2-1 TRBV21-1 . CASSRSFTFRGQQEGEQFF TGTGCCAGCAGCAGATCATTCACCTTCAGGGGGCAACAGGAAGGTGAGCAGTTCTTC
. TRBJ2-1 TRBV11-2 . CASSLVGGLYNEQFF TGTGCCAGCAGCTTAGTGGGGGGATTATACAATGAGCAGTTCTTC
TRBD2 TRBJ2-5 TRBV28 . CASSLSSGSETQYF TGTGCCAGCAGTTTATCTAGCGGGAGTGAGACCCAGTACTTC
. TRBJ1-3 TRBV18 . CASSSDLDSGNTIYF TGTGCCAGCTCATCTGACTTAGACTCTGGAAACACCATATATTTT
. TRBJ1-2 TRBV6-2/TRBV6-3 . CASSYSDRPYGYTF TGTGCCAGCAGTTACTCCGACAGGCCCTATGGCTACACCTTC
. TRBJ1-5 TRBV27 . CASSSRDSVVAQHF TGTGCCAGCAGTTCCCGGGACTCCGTTGTGGCCCAGCATTTT
. TRBJ2-1 TRBV10-3 once CAITTGQPGDEQFF TGTGCCATCACCACAGGACAGCCCGGGGATGAGCAGTTCTTC
TRBD2 TRBJ2-7 TRBV5-1 . CASSLGPQREIPYEQYF TGCGCCAGCAGCTTGGGCCCGCAGCGGGAGATTCCCTACGAGCAGTACTTC
. TRBJ2-7 TRBV15 . CATSRGGQLSYEQYF TGTGCCACCAGCAGAGGAGGACAGTTATCCTACGAGCAGTACTTC
. TRBJ1-1 TRBV7-8 . CASSLDRGYAFF TGTGCCAGCAGCTTAGACAGAGGGTACGCTTTCTTT
. TRBJ2-2 TRBV4-1 . CASCSGTPGSGELFF TGCGCCAGCTGCTCCGGGACACCTGGGAGCGGGGAGCTGTTTTTT
. TRBJ1-6 TRBV28 . CASSLLPGDDKSPLHF TGTGCCAGCAGTTTACTCCCAGGGGACGATAAATCACCCCTCCACTTT
. TRBJ1-1 TRBV15 . CATSRAPTGDTEAFF TGTGCCACCAGCAGAGCGCCGACAGGCGACACTGAAGCTTTCTTT
TRBD1 TRBJ1-1 TRBV4-1 . CASSQRDRLNTEAFF TGCGCCAGCAGCCAGCGGGACAGATTGAACACTGAAGCTTTCTTT
TRBD1 TRBJ2-2 TRBV19 . CASKKDRATGELFF TGTGCCAGTAAAAAGGACAGGGCCACCGGGGAGCTGTTTTTT
TRBD1 TRBJ1-1 TRBV19 once CASSLGQGNTEAFF TGTGCCAGTAGTCTCGGACAGGGTAACACTGAAGCTTTCTTT